The rows below give T cell receptor beta chains drawn from one sample of a study of tumor-infiltrating lymphocytes in localized non-small cell lung cancer. TCRdb keeps only in-frame clones here, not all; method: immunoSEQ multiplex PCR. The table records over 7,500 clones, approximately 82% of them present only once. Sequencing was done on a sample of uninvolved lung tissue not adjacent to the tumor. All receptors derive from a human donor with non-small cell lung cancer. CDR3s include the opening cysteine and the closing phenylalanine or tryptophan. D genes are given only for firm matches. Clone size is given for some rows only: seen once, a few or many times, or a class if the clone is expanded.

>-|TRBJ1-4|-|15|TRBV19
TGTGCCAGTACTGCCCCCGGGAAGAGGACGTCAAAACTGTTTTTT
CASTAPGKRTSKLFF
>-|TRBJ2-7|-|14|TRBV30
TGTGCCTGGAGTACAGGGAACCCCAGATACGAGCAGTACTTC
CAWSTGNPRYEQYF
>-|TRBJ1-2|TRBD1|11|TRBV20-1
TGCAGTGCTAGCACAGGGGATGGCTACACCTTC
CSASTGDGYTF
>-|TRBJ2-1|-|15|TRBV27
TGTGCCAGCAGTCCTCGAGGGACCCATTACAATGAGCAGTTCTTC
CASSPRGTHYNEQFF
>-|TRBJ1-1|TRBD1|16|TRBV28
TGTGCCAGCAGTAGCAGAGGGGGCTGGAGGAACACTGAAGCTTTCTTT
CASSSRGGWRNTEAFF
>-|TRBJ2-2|-|16|TRBV10-2
TGCGCCAGCAGTGAGTCCAACACCCCCATCGGCCGGGAGCTGTTTTTT
CASSESNTPIGRELFF
>-|TRBJ1-3|-|12|TRBV7-2
TGTGCCAGCAGCCCCTCCGACGTCCCCATATATTTT
CASSPSDVPIYF
>-|TRBJ2-7|-|14|TRBV7-2
TGTGCCAGCAGCTTACTAGGTCGGAACTACGAGCAGTACTTC
CASSLLGRNYEQYF
>-|TRBJ2-1|TRBD1|15|TRBV5-5
TGTGCCAGCAGCTTGGGACAGGGGAATCACAATGAGCAGTTCTTC
CASSLGQGNHNEQFF
>-|TRBJ2-7|-|17|TRBV7-8
TGTGCCAGCAGCTTAGCTTTTAGGTCTGATCCCCTGGGGGAGCAGTACTTC
CASSLAFRSDPLGEQYF
>-|TRBJ2-7|TRBD1|14|TRBV10-3
TGTGCCATCAGTGAGTCGGGACAGGGGTGGGAGCAGTACTTC
CAISESGQGWEQYF
>-|TRBJ2-5|-|14|TRBV2
TGTGCCAGCAGTAGGCCAGGGAAGGTTGAGACCCAGTACTTC
CASSRPGKVETQYF
>-|TRBJ2-1|-|14|TRBV7-2
TGTGCCAGCAGATCCCCCGGGTTGAGGGGGAAGCAGTTCTTC
CASRSPGLRGKQFF
>-|TRBJ2-7|TRBD1|14|TRBV4-3
TGCGCCAGCAGCCAAGTGACAGGGGACTACGAGCAGTACTTC
CASSQVTGDYEQYF
>-|TRBJ2-5|-|15|TRBV7-7
TGTGCTAGCAGCCTTGGAGCCGGATTGAGGGAGACCCAGTACTTC
CASSLGAGLRETQYF
>-|TRBJ2-7|TRBD2|14|TRBV11-2
TGTGCCAGCCGATCGTTCGGGACTAGCTACGAGCAGTACTTC
CASRSFGTSYEQYF
>-|TRBJ1-5|-|14|TRBV10-3
TGTGCCATCAGTGAGTCGATAGGGTATCAGCCCCAGCATTTT
CAISESIGYQPQHF
>-|TRBJ1-6|-|14|TRBV27
TGTGCCAGTAACTCCTACGGGGAATATTCACCCCTCCACTTT
CASNSYGEYSPLHF
>few|TRBJ2-7|-|13|TRBV28
TGTGCCAGCAGTTTGACGGGGGTCTACGAGCAGTACTTC
CASSLTGVYEQYF
>-|TRBJ2-3|TRBD1|14|TRBV7-7
TGTGCTAGCAGCTTAGGACAGGGTAGGGATACGCAGTATTTT
CASSLGQGRDTQYF
>-|TRBJ2-3|TRBD1|14|TRBV5-4
TGTGCCAGCAGCTTGCAGGGGGCGGCAGATACGCAGTATTTT
CASSLQGAADTQYF
>-|TRBJ2-1|TRBD2|17|TRBV30
TGTGCCTGGAGTGTACTAAGGGCGGGAGCGAGGTACAATGAGCAGTTCTTC
CAWSVLRAGARYNEQFF
>once|TRBJ2-1|-|13|TRBV5-6
TGTGCCACTAGAAGGGGGTTCTACAATGAGCAGTTCTTC
CATRRGFYNEQFF
>-|TRBJ2-1|-|14|TRBV30
TGTGCCTGGAGTGGACGGGGAGATCACAATGAGCAGTTCTTC
CAWSGRGDHNEQFF
>-|TRBJ2-5|-|14|TRBV4-2
TGTGCCAGCAGCCAAGAGGTCGAAATAGAGACCCAGTACTTC
CASSQEVEIETQYF
>-|TRBJ2-5|-|16|TRBV10-1
TGCGCCAGCAGTGAGTCTGGGGGGATAGGGGTGGAGACCCAGTACTTC
CASSESGGIGVETQYF
>-|TRBJ1-2|-|14|TRBV7-2
TGTGCCAGCAGCTCCCGTAACCCTCGTGATGGCTACACCTTC
CASSSRNPRDGYTF
>-|TRBJ2-3|-|14|TRBV7-9
TGTGCCAGCAGCTTAGCGGGGGGCACAGATACGCAGTATTTT
CASSLAGGTDTQYF
>-|TRBJ2-3|-|15|TRBV6-1
TGTGCCAGCAGTGAATCCGAAGGAGGCGCAGATACGCAGTATTTT
CASSESEGGADTQYF
>-|TRBJ1-5|TRBD1|13|TRBV28
TGTGCCAGCAGTAGGGACAGGGCTCAGCCCCAGCATTTT
CASSRDRAQPQHF
>-|TRBJ2-1|-|15|TRBV27
TGTGCCAGCAGTTTAGGGACGTCTCATTACAATGAGCAGTTCTTC
CASSLGTSHYNEQFF
>-|TRBJ2-3|-|13|TRBV7-8
TGTGCCAGCAGCTACCTCAACACAGATACGCAGTATTTT
CASSYLNTDTQYF
>-|TRBJ1-1|TRBD1|15|TRBV30
TGTGCCTGGAGTGGACGGGACAGGGAGGAGACTGAAGCTTTCTTT
CAWSGRDREETEAFF
>-|TRBJ2-2|-|13|TRBV6-1
TGTGCCAGCAGTCTCCAGTTCACCGGGGAGCTGTTTTTT
CASSLQFTGELFF
>-|TRBJ2-3|TRBD1|16|TRBV6-4
TGTGCCAGCTCACCCGCCGGGACAGGGGGCACAGATACGCAGTATTTT
CASSPAGTGGTDTQYF
>-|TRBJ1-2|-|11|TRBV4-3
TGCGCCAGCAGCCGCGACAGAGACTACACCTTC
CASSRDRDYTF
>few|TRBJ2-1|-|14|TRBV5-4
TGTGCCAGCAGCGCTACGGGCTCCTACAATGAGCAGTTCTTC
CASSATGSYNEQFF
>-|TRBJ1-1|-|16|TRBV19
TGTGCCAGTAGTATCGGGCTCAGGTACATGAACACTGAAGCTTTCTTT
CASSIGLRYMNTEAFF
>-|TRBJ2-7|-|14|TRBV11-3
TGTGCCAGCAGCCCTGGGACGGGGCACTACGAGCAGTACTTC
CASSPGTGHYEQYF
>-|TRBJ2-3|-|12|TRBV6-5
TGTGCCAGCAGCAACCTCGGGGGTACGCAGTATTTT
CASSNLGGTQYF
>-|TRBJ2-7|-|15|TRBV19
TGTGCCAGTAGTAGACCCGGGACACCACCCTACGAGCAGTACTTC
CASSRPGTPPYEQYF
>once|TRBJ2-7|-|16|TRBV29-1
TGCAGCGCTGTAGGGGAACCCGGGACCCGATCCTCCGAGCAGTACTTC
CSAVGEPGTRSSEQYF
>medium-sized|TRBJ1-1|-|13|TRBV27
TGTGCCAGCAGTTTCGGACCGAACACTGAAGCTTTCTTT
CASSFGPNTEAFF
>-|TRBJ1-2|-|14|TRBV5-6
TGTGCCAGCAGCTTGTGGGAGGGGAACTATGGCTACACCTTC
CASSLWEGNYGYTF
>-|TRBJ2-3|TRBD2|18|TRBV9
TGTGCCAGCAGCGTAGAGGGAGGGGACTCTCTGAGCACAGATACGCAGTATTTT
CASSVEGGDSLSTDTQYF
>-|TRBJ1-2|-|16|TRBV6-6
TGTGCCAGCAGCCAACTCGGGGGGTCTGCTAACTATGGCTACACCTTC
CASSQLGGSANYGYTF
>-|TRBJ2-3|-|16|TRBV27
TGTGCCAGCAGTTTGTTCATTACGGGGGGCACAGATACGCAGTATTTT
CASSLFITGGTDTQYF
>-|TRBJ2-7|-|18|TRBV5-1
TGCGCCAGCAGCTTATCACCGAGTCCGACAGGTGATCACTACGAGCAGTACTTC
CASSLSPSPTGDHYEQYF
>-|TRBJ2-1|TRBD2|15|TRBV4-2
TGTGCCAGCAGCCAAGATCGGGGGGGATTCGATGAGCAGTTCTTC
CASSQDRGGFDEQFF
>-|TRBJ1-2|TRBD1|14|TRBV7-2
TGTGCCAGCAGCTCTCTAAGGACAGGGCATGGCTACACCTTC
CASSSLRTGHGYTF
>-|TRBJ2-3|-|14|TRBV2
TGTGCCAGCGGATCTAGTCTGCCCACAGATACGCAGTATTTT
CASGSSLPTDTQYF
>-|TRBJ2-1|-|14|TRBV9
TGTGCCAGCAGCGTAGAGGGCGGGTACAATGAGCAGTTCTTC
CASSVEGGYNEQFF
>-|TRBJ1-4|-|14|TRBV7-8
TGTGCCAGCAGCTTACTTACAACTAATGAAAAACTGTTTTTT
CASSLLTTNEKLFF
>-|TRBJ2-3|-|12|TRBV14
TGTGCCAGCAGCGCATTACCATATACGCAGTATTTT
CASSALPYTQYF
>-|TRBJ2-3|-|15|TRBV28
TGTGCCAGCAGTCCGGACGGTCAACACACAGATACGCAGTATTTT
CASSPDGQHTDTQYF
>-|TRBJ1-3|-|15|TRBV28
TGTGCCAGCGGCTTAGTTATTAGCTCTGGAAACACCATATATTTT
CASGLVISSGNTIYF
>-|TRBJ1-5|-|17|TRBV10-3
TGTGCCATCAGTGAGTCTTTCCCCTACAGGAATAATCAGCCCCAGCATTTT
CAISESFPYRNNQPQHF
>-|TRBJ1-2|-|13|TRBV5-6
TGTGCCAGCAGCTTGGCCGTGGGATATGGCTACACCTTC
CASSLAVGYGYTF
>-|TRBJ1-5|TRBD1|15|TRBV2
TGTGCCAGCGGACAGGGTACGTATAGCAATCAGCCCCAGCATTTT
CASGQGTYSNQPQHF
>-|TRBJ1-6|-|16|TRBV5-4
TGTGCCAGCAGCTTGGAACGAGGGGGTTCCGAATCACCCCTCCACTTT
CASSLERGGSESPLHF